This entry concerns a single T cell receptor (beta chain). In its sample, this clonotype was seen a few times. Its antigen remains unidentified. Base qualities are missing; no much larger clone stands one base away. The library came from 5' RACE. Sequencer: Illumina HiSeq 2500. A second PCR of about 6 to 11 cycles was performed with a sample-barcoded 5' primer and a J-beta primer mix. A unique molecular identifier was introduced onto each TCR beta cDNA molecule by a template-switch 5' adaptor carrying 12 random nucleotides. Each sample yielded at least 2.5 million CDR3-containing paired-end reads. First-strand cDNA was synthesized from all RNA with the Mint cDNA synthesis kit, primed by a TRBC-specific oligonucleotide. All cDNA was treated with uracil-DNA glycosylase and then went through a first 18-cycle PCR with the universal primers M1SS and BC2_uni_R. The paper's data handling went like this. For normalization, 1 million high-quality reads were randomly selected from each sample, with every read carrying a distinct molecular identifier. Instead of being binned into consensus sequences, reads with shared molecular identifiers were discarded. MiTCR, with a Q25 quality threshold and the strictest error-elimination algorithm, was used for CDR3 identification, clonotype clustering and error correction. A nonparametric unseen species model with Euler transformation was used to estimate lower-bound total TCR beta diversity. Through fastp at Q25 and MiXCR, TCRdb rebuilt clones from the public reads, retaining in-frame beta chains. Here each entry gathers all rows of one CDR3 protein and keeps the most common genes and DNA. V and J calls and clone size were set by TCRdb, not the authors. The table for this sample lists roughly 1.7 million distinct CDR3 sequences; almost 35% of them were counted only once. Approximately 11% of the sample belongs to the ten largest clones.

This sample stems from a study of blood T cells in healthy people across ages (dated by TCRdb to the mid-2010s). The study in broad terms: In model experiments, template switching captured roughly one uniquely barcoded TCR beta cDNA molecule for every two T cells. Using the same blood draw, the study looked at two additional independent replicas of 1 million unique cDNA reads for two donors, one aged 18 to 29 and the other aged 80 or older. To avoid experimental bias, donors of different ages were randomly spread across the sequencing lanes. Using deep sequencing normalized with unique cDNA molecular identifiers, the study measured how TCR beta repertoire diversity changes with age. The donors were split into four age groups: young (average 16 years), middle-aged (about 40), aged (more than 55) and long-lived (about 74).

The CDR3 sequence holds 15 residues, the cysteine and phenylalanine included. Of all the DNA, just the CDR3 is kept, 45 bases in frame from base 1. At the junction V is shortened by 0 bases and J by 0 bases, with 8 bases in between. Based on the germline V gene, the CDR1 and CDR2 sequences are KGHSH and LQKENI. What the study reported, not specific to this receptor: A strong correlation was found between observed TCR beta diversity and the percentage of naive T cells measured by flow cytometry. As age increased, observed TCR beta diversity per million T cells dropped in a roughly linear way, and a significant reduction was already evident by age about 40. Compared with the aged group, the long-lived group had more naive CD4+ T cells, fewer expanded clones and increased TCR diversity, a pattern suggesting age selection. Conclusive comparison of naive and antigen-experienced compartments was prevented by the profiling of bulk unsorted PBMCs. Estimates of total diversity based on one million sequenced T cells were regarded as lower bounds and as underestimates. Because donor CMV infection status was unknown, age-related changes in expanded clonotypes were potentially confounded.

The donors were roughly 40 Caucasian individuals from Russia, aged 6 to 90 years, who were systemically healthy. Around 10 milliliters of peripheral blood were collected from each donor into EDTA-treated Vacutainer tubes. Ficoll-Paque density-gradient centrifugation was used to isolate PBMCs, with at least 7 million per sample. Trizol reagent was used to extract total RNA from PBMCs, with at least 5 micrograms per sample. The percentages of naive CD45RAhigh/CD27high T cells were determined by flow cytometry on a PBMC aliquot from every donor. The V and J genes are TRBV18 and TRBJ1-2; the D gene is possibly TRBD1, with 5 bases matching. The sequence came from a young woman in good health. Sequencing was carried out using blood. The CDR3 corresponds to CASSPPRGSNYGYTF. Read as DNA, the sequence is TGTGCCAGCTCACCACCGAGGGGTTCTAACTATGGCTACACCTTC.